This entry is about one T cell receptor (beta chain). Its antigen is unknown. Base quality data are lacking; no much larger clone is found one base away. TCRbeta CDR3 regions were amplified from genomic DNA using the immunoSEQ Assay, a bias-controlled multiplex PCR. In the authors' own workflow: The number of nucleated cells in each sample was estimated from the amplification of reference gene primers within the assay. Sequence reads were collapsed and filtered to measure the absolute abundance of every unique TCRbeta CDR3 rearrangement. Productive Simpson clonality was computed per sample as the square root of Simpson's diversity index over productive rearrangements. TCRdb retrieved this table from immuneACCESS and kept in-frame rearrangements only. Not all clones are present; in checked studies, unresolved V genes account for under half, and no reason is known for the remainder. V, J and clone size reflect that table, while D and trimming were determined from the DNA. Here the sample has about 110,000 clones; around 90% occur a single time. The ten largest clones capture 0.88% of the sample.

CDR1 and CDR2 were assigned from the germline V gene as KGHDR and SFDVKD. Relative to germline, V is 0 bases shorter and J is 2 bases shorter, with 9 bases between their ends. From cysteine to phenylalanine, the CDR3 is 15 amino acids long. Only the CDR3 DNA stays, 45 bases, in frame from base 1. Each collaborating institution followed its own protocols to collect whole blood in K2EDTA tubes. For TCRbeta analysis, collaborator samples were shipped as frozen whole blood, as isolated PBMCs, or as DNA extracted from either sample type. These data are taken from a study of blood T cell repertoires in COVID-19 (TCRdb year 2020). Some background on the complete study: Samples from collaborators originated in the United States, Italy and Spain and spanned both the acute and convalescent phases of COVID-19. Where available, HLA class I and class II types were taken from metadata supplied by the sample provider and were not determined by assay-based typing. The repertoires were released in a freely available public database intended as a resource for research on the immune response to SARS-CoV-2. The prospective study material was composed of cDNA or gDNA derived from T cells, B-cell-depleted T cells, or PBMCs. Samples came from the ongoing ImmuneRACE study (first 160 participants) plus 1,254 subjects from 6 global collaborators. Deeply sampled blood TCRbeta repertoires from subjects exposed to, actively infected with, or recovered from COVID-19 were included in the dataset. The sample metadata nearly always contained a de-identified subject ID, COVID-19 status, age in years and sex.

The investigation overall reported the following: The amount of clinical and demographic metadata varied by source and participant and was provided uncurated.

The rearrangement combines TRBV24-1 with TRBJ2-5; TRBD1 is a possible D gene, resting on 6 matching bases. This TCR was sampled from a woman aged 45-59 years with active or convalescent COVID-19. Sequenced: peripheral blood. In nucleotides, the sequence is TGTGCCACCAGTGATTTGAAGGGGGTACAAGAGACCCAGTACTTC. This encodes CATSDLKGVQETQYF.